The entry below describes one T cell receptor (beta chain). This record belongs to a study of cytomegalovirus exposure and HLA in healthy donors. The length of the CDR3 is 20 residues. After removal of 0 bases from V and 0 bases from J, the junction contained 8 bases not matched to a gene. Germline V gene data show CDR1 as SGDLS and CDR2 as YYNGEE. Sequencing was performed with immunoSEQ multiplex PCR; in TCRdb, only in-frame clones are kept and a portion is missing. Of 130,000 or so clones in the sample, approximately 89% are singletons; the top ten hold approximately 3.5%. The sequence came from a man aged 30 to 39 in good health and CMV-seronegative. The specimen was PBMCs. The chain is built from TRBV9 and TRBJ2-3, with 15 bases matching TRBD2. CDR3: CASSVALGLAGGPSTDTQYF. The CDR3 DNA sequence: TGTGCCAGCAGCGTAGCCCTGGGACTAGCGGGGGGACCTAGCACAGATACGCAGTATTTT.